Each of the 13 T cell receptor beta chains below was sequenced from the same sample in a study of T cells in Graves' hyperthyroidism and ophthalmopathy. Template material for amplifying TCR beta CDR3 regions consisted of RNA transcripts. Carried out on the TCR CDR3, a first-round RT-PCR used the HTBI primer set. TCRdb used MiXCR to reprocess the multiplex PCR reads, holding one entry per CDR3 protein. Of 360,000 or so distinct CDR3 sequences in the sample, about a fifth were seen once. Source material: blood. The source of these receptors is a woman under 30 with Graves' hyperthyroidism.

This rearrangement joins TRBV6-2 or TRBV6-3 to TRBJ2-7; 7 bases fit TRBD1. The CDR3 runs 15 residues. Germline CDR1 reads MNHEY; CDR2 reads SVGEGT. V lost 6 bases, J lost 3 bases, and 11 bases stayed unmatched. The CDR3 coding sequence is TGTGCCAGCAGGGATTTCCGGGACAGATTCTACGAGCAGTACTTC. Protein product: CASRDFRDRFYEQYF.

This clonotype was found many times. The genes are TRBV12-3 or TRBV12-4 and TRBJ2-5; possibly TRBD1 for D (6 bases). The CDR3 runs to 13 residues. Trimming took off 7 bases at V and 1 base at J, with 10 bases between the two ends. The CDR3 coding sequence is TGTGCCAGCAACCTGGACAGCCAAGAGACCCAGTACTTC. This translates into CASNLDSQETQYF.

The V and J genes are TRBV9 and TRBJ2-5; 10 bases align to TRBD2. This CDR3 region has 14 residues. The germline gives CDR1 SGDLS, CDR2 YYNGEE. Losses at the gene ends were 3 bases for V and 3 bases for J; bases not matched to a gene: 2. CDR3 protein: CASSGTSGEETQYF. The CDR3 region has the DNA TGTGCCAGCAGCGGGACTAGCGGAGAAGAGACCCAGTACTTC.

This CDR3 reads CASSTPGLVSYEQYF. DNA of the CDR3: TGTGCCAGCTCCACTCCGGGACTAGTGTCCTACGAGCAGTACTTC. V and J are TRBV18 and TRBJ2-7, with 8 positions matching TRBD2. V shed 6 bases and J 1 base; nucleotides not matched to a gene: 8. Germline CDR1 and CDR2: KGHSH and LQKENI. The CDR3 totals 15 residues. The variable domain in full, with the rest retrieved from reference TRBV18 and TRBJ2-7, is NAGVMQNPRHLVRRRGQEARLRCSPMKGHSHVYWYRQLPEEGLKFMVYLQKENIIDESGMPKERFSAEFPKEGPSILRIQQVVRGDSAAYFCASSTPGLVSYEQYFGPGTRLTVT.

The sample holds many counts of this clonotype. The rearrangement uses TRBV29-1 and TRBJ2-4, with 9 bases fitting TRBD1. The CDR3 spans 16 residues. V dropped 1 base and J dropped 1; count of bases not matched to a gene: 5. Per germline, CDR1 SQVTM and CDR2 ANQGSEA. In DNA form, the CDR3 reads TGCAGCGTTGAAGGAATCGGACAGGGGGCCAAAAACATTCAGTACTTC. This sequence encodes CSVEGIGQGAKNIQYF. The full variable domain, rest sourced from reference TRBV29-1 and TRBJ2-4, is SAVISQKPSRDICQRGTSLTIQCQVDSQVTMMFWYRQQPGQSLTLIATANQGSEATYESGFVIDKFPISRPNLTFSTLTVSNMSPEDSSIYLCSVEGIGQGAKNIQYFGAGTRLSVL.

CDR3 sequence (DNA): TGTGCCTGGAGTGCCCTCCGGAATCAGCCCCAGCATTTT. Translating it yields CAWSALRNQPQHF. The chain links TRBV30 to TRBJ1-5, with D unclear. There are 13 residues in the CDR3. Germline-derived CDR1 and CDR2 are GTSNPN and SVGIG (reference sequence). V lost 1 base to trimming and J lost 4 bases, with 8 bases between them.

This clonotype was seen repeatedly, ten times or more. This chain joins TRBV27 and TRBJ2-6; D is unclear. The germline gives CDR1 MNHEY, CDR2 SMNVEV (reference sequence). The CDR3 contains 15 residues. With 6 bases removed from V and 0 bases from J, the gap between germline ends came to 9 bases. CDR3 nucleotide sequence: TGTGCCAGCAGAAGGTGGCCCTCTGGGGCCAACGTCCTGACTTTC. Amino acid sequence: CASRRWPSGANVLTF.

The table lists this clonotype with many counts. The rearrangement joins TRBV6-2 or TRBV6-3 to TRBJ1-3; a weak D match, TRBD1 (5 bases). CDR3 length: 18 amino acids. V gave up 4 bases and J gave up 0 bases, with 19 bases separating them. The V gene's germline CDR1 is MNHEY and CDR2 SVGEGT. The CDR3 nucleotides read TGTGCCAGCAGTTCACGGACACCATCGCCCATCTCTGGAAACACCATATATTTT. Amino acids: CASSSRTPSPISGNTIYF.

On this clonotype: A read error may account for a junction end that differs from germline. The V call is TRBV12-3 or TRBV12-4, the J call TRBJ1-1; no firm D call. This CDR3 comprises 11 residues. The CDR3 reads CASSLYTEALF. CDR3 DNA sequence: TGTGCCAGCAGTTTGTACACTGAAGCTCTCTTT.

This clonotype has only a few counts. V is TRBV7-9 and J is TRBJ1-5; D is ambiguous. Germline V CDR1 and CDR2: SEHNR, FQNEAQ (reference sequence). V lost 7 bases and J lost 15, with 13 bases in between. This CDR3 contains 10 residues. CDR3 loop: CASTNLKGHF. CDR3 nucleotide sequence: TGTGCCAGCACCAACCTCAAAGGGCATTTT. The full variable domain, completed using reference TRBV7-9 and TRBJ1-5, is DTGVSQNPRHKITKRGQNVTFRCDPISEHNRLYWYRQTLGQGPEFLTYFQNEAQLEKSRLLSDRFSAERPKGSFSTLEIQRTEQGDSAMYLCASTNLKGHFGDGTRLSIL.

This clonotype was observed many times. The gene calls are TRBV12-3 or TRBV12-4 and TRBJ2-2, with 8 bases that match TRBD1. The J segment lost 0 bases and the V segment lost 6 bases, leaving 3 bases of the junction unmatched. The CDR3 covers 15 residues. The CDR3 is CASSPGQANTGELFF. The CDR3 DNA reads TGTGCCAGCAGCCCGGGACAGGCGAACACCGGGGAGCTGTTTTTT.

This clonotype was found many times. This sequence joins TRBV28 and TRBJ2-5, with a possible D match to TRBD1 (7 bases). V was trimmed by 6 bases and J by 3 bases, leaving 17 bases between them. This CDR3 has 15 residues. From germline, CDR1 is MDHEN and CDR2 SYDVKM. In DNA, the CDR3 is TGTGCCAGCAGCCCGCGTACAGGGGAGGAAGAGACCCAGTACTTC. Translated: CASSPRTGEEETQYF.

This clonotype was seen ten or more times. The V gene is TRBV12-3 or TRBV12-4, the J gene TRBJ1-1, with 10 bases aligning to TRBD1. V was clipped by 5 bases and J by 5 bases; unmatched bases: 8. The CDR3 sequence is 15 residues long. The CDR3 loop is CASSPVRDRGTEAFF. The CDR3 region has the DNA TGTGCCAGCAGTCCAGTCCGGGACAGGGGAACTGAAGCTTTCTTT.